These 23 T cell receptor beta chains were sequenced from one sample in a study of cytotoxic CD8 clonotypes in ibrutinib-treated CLL. The table came from immunoSEQ multiplex PCR; TCRdb's copy has only in-frame clones and leaves some out. The table lists roughly 220,000 clones, 70% to 75% of them singletons, with about 6.4% in the top ten. Sequenced material: PBMCs, taken after 12 months of ibrutinib treatment. Receptors originate from a human donor with chronic lymphocytic leukemia.

This chain uses TRBV19 with TRBJ1-2; tentatively, D is TRBD1 (6 bases). CDR1 is LNHDA, CDR2 SQIVND, per germline (reference sequence). The ends were cut back, 3 bases at V and 14 bases at J, with 22 bases in the middle. The CDR3 is 14 residues long. This CDR3 reads CASSIPPGDMIRTF. The CDR3, as DNA: TGTGCCAGTAGTATCCCCCCAGGGGACATGATAAGGACCTTC.

This sequence joins TRBV2 and TRBJ2-7, with D possibly matching TRBD1 (6 bases). The ends were cut back, 4 bases at V and 5 bases at J, with 12 bases in the middle. From germline, CDR1 is SNHLY and CDR2 FYNNEI. There are 13 residues in the CDR3. In DNA form, the CDR3 reads TGTGCCAGCAGTGTAACAGGGCAGAACGAGCAGTACTTC. This translates into CASSVTGQNEQYF.

The chain is built from TRBV4-1 and TRBJ2-5; D may be TRBD1 (6 bases). Trimming pared 3 bases from V and 2 bases from J, leaving 22 bases between. This CDR3 spans 18 amino acids. The V gene's germline CDR1 is MGHRA and CDR2 YSYEKL. CDR3 sequence reads: CASSHPVKGQKKQETQYF. Here the CDR3 DNA reads TGCGCCAGCAGCCATCCCGTTAAAGGACAGAAAAAGCAAGAGACCCAGTACTTC.

J is TRBJ1-2 and V is TRBV27, with a weak D call TRBD1 (6 bases). V dropped 5 bases and J dropped 7 bases, with 17 bases sitting between them. CDR1 and CDR2 (germline): MNHEY, SMNVEV (reference sequence). The CDR3 sequence is 14 residues long. CDR3 in amino acids: CASSPTGGRIGYTF. DNA for the CDR3: TGTGCCAGCAGTCCCACCGGGGGGCGAATTGGCTACACCTTC.

The V call is TRBV5-6, the J call TRBJ2-7, with 7 bases lining up with TRBD1. This CDR3 spans 17 amino acids. Germline CDR1 reads SGHDT; CDR2 reads YYEEEE. V lost 0 bases and J lost 0; bases outside the gene matches: 9. The CDR3 sequence is CASSLEAGGLSSYEQYF. The CDR3 DNA sequence: TGTGCCAGCAGCTTGGAAGCAGGGGGTTTATCCTCCTACGAGCAGTACTTC.

The V and J genes are TRBV7-2 and TRBJ2-3; D remains unclear. This CDR3 is built from 15 residues. The germline V gene has CDR1 SGHTA and CDR2 FQGNSA. The V end lost 1 base, the J end lost 3 bases, and 11 bases lay between the germline ends. CDR3 in amino acids: CASSLGRRGTDTQYF. CDR3 coding DNA: TGTGCCAGCAGCTTAGGAAGGCGAGGTACAGATACGCAGTATTTT.

This chain joins TRBV19 and TRBJ2-6; a weak D match, TRBD2 (5 bases). In germline, CDR1 is LNHDA, CDR2 SQIVND (reference sequence). The CDR3 has 18 residues. The V and J ends lost 2 bases and 3 bases respectively, with 17 bases between them. The CDR3 is CASSIRLGGPYGANVLTF. As DNA, the CDR3 is TGTGCCAGTAGTATACGGCTTGGAGGACCTTATGGGGCCAACGTCCTGACTTTC.

The J gene is TRBJ1-1, the V gene TRBV10-3; D remains unclear. Germline CDR1 ENHRY, CDR2 SYGVKD. Trimming took off 3 bases at V and 1 base at J, with 12 bases between the two ends. This CDR3 is 15 amino acids long. CDR3 amino acids: CAISEGQTKNTEAFF. CDR3 DNA: TGTGCCATCAGTGAAGGGCAAACTAAGAACACTGAAGCTTTCTTT.

This sequence joins TRBV27 and TRBJ1-5, with 8 positions matching TRBD1. Germline-derived CDR1 and CDR2 are MNHEY and SMNVEV (reference sequence). CDR3 size: 14 residues. V shed 8 bases and J 3 bases; nucleotides not matched to a gene: 6. The CDR3 sequence is CASQRTGYNQPQHF. In nucleotides, the CDR3 is TGTGCCAGCCAACGGACAGGGTACAATCAGCCCCAGCATTTT.

In its sample, this clone was seen a few times. The chain uses TRBV4-1 and TRBJ2-1, with 10 bases matching TRBD2. The length of the CDR3 is 14 residues. The germline gives CDR1 MGHRA, CDR2 YSYEKL. V lost 0 bases, J lost 12 bases, and 5 bases stayed unmatched. The CDR3 loop is CASSQDTSGVVQFF. CDR3 sequence (DNA): TGCGCCAGCAGCCAAGATACTAGCGGGGTGGTGCAGTTCTTC.

The V gene is TRBV6-5, the J gene TRBJ1-2, with TRBD1 matching 10 bases. The CDR3 totals 15 residues. V shed 10 bases and J 8 bases; nucleotides not matched to a gene: 16. Germline CDR1 reads MNHEY; CDR2 reads SVGAGI. DNA for the CDR3: TGTGCCACCGAGGACAGGGACAGGGGATTTTGGGGCTACACCTTC. Residues: CATEDRDRGFWGYTF.

The J gene is TRBJ2-2, the V gene TRBV27, with 10 bases matching TRBD1. V gave up 6 bases and J gave up 6 bases; unmatched junction bases: 4. Germline CDR1 and CDR2: MNHEY and SMNVEV (reference sequence). The CDR3 loop spans 14 amino acids. CDR3 in amino acids: CASRGQGESGELFF. The CDR3 DNA reads as TGTGCCAGCAGAGGACAGGGGGAATCCGGGGAGCTGTTTTTT.

This sequence joins TRBV28 and TRBJ1-6, with 7 bases lining up with TRBD1. Trimming cost V 5 bases and J 7 bases; bases outside gene matches: 14. The germline CDR1 and CDR2 sequences are MDHEN and SYDVKM. This CDR3 has 17 amino acids. CDR3 residues: CASSQTKTDRKNSPLHF. CDR3 nucleotide sequence: TGTGCCAGCAGTCAAACTAAAACGGACAGGAAAAATTCACCCCTCCACTTT.

The gene calls are TRBV11-2 and TRBJ2-5; D remains ambiguous. This CDR3 is built from 14 residues. Deletions cut 3 bases from V and 1 base from J, with 9 bases between. The germline CDR1 and CDR2 sequences are SGHAT and FQNNGV. CDR3 loop: CASSFAPGQETQYF. CDR3 coding DNA: TGTGCCAGCAGCTTCGCCCCCGGCCAAGAGACCCAGTACTTC.

The gene calls are TRBV19 and TRBJ2-7; 10 bases map to TRBD1. This CDR3 comprises 14 residues. Germline CDR1 and CDR2: LNHDA and SQIVND (reference sequence). Trimming removed 6 bases from V and 5 bases from J; junction bases left unmatched: 7. Here the CDR3 DNA reads TGTGCCAGTAGCTGGACAGGGGGTTCGAACGAGCAGTACTTC. Translated: CASSWTGGSNEQYF.

The CDR3 region is CASSLGVSDTQYF. The CDR3 coding sequence is TGTGCCAGCAGCTTAGGAGTGTCTGATACGCAGTATTTT. The rearrangement uses TRBV11-3 and TRBJ2-3; D uncertain. The CDR3 extends over 13 amino acids. V gave up 1 base and J gave up 6 bases, with 8 bases separating them. Germline V gives CDR1 SGHNT, CDR2 YENEEA.

The chain joins TRBV18 to TRBJ1-6, with 7 bases fitting TRBD1. Germline CDR1 is KGHSH and CDR2 is LQKENI. After removal of 3 bases from V and 9 bases from J, the junction contained 8 bases not matched to a gene. CDR3 size: 15 residues. As DNA, the CDR3 is TGTGCCAGCTCACCGGGGACAGCAGGTTTTTCACCCCTCCACTTT. Translation: CASSPGTAGFSPLHF.

This chain uses TRBV5-1 with TRBJ2-7, with 10 nucleotides matching TRBD1. Germline trimming cut 3 bases from V and 3 bases from J; bases unmatched to any gene: 6. This CDR3 is built from 15 residues. The V gene's germline CDR1 is SGHRS and CDR2 YFSETQ. The CDR3 reads CASSSEGTGDYEQYF. The DNA of the CDR3 is TGCGCCAGCAGCTCCGAGGGGACAGGGGACTACGAGCAGTACTTC.

This clone was counted between two and nine times. The J gene is TRBJ2-6, the V gene TRBV28; a weak D match, TRBD2 (5 bases). The germline V gene has CDR1 MDHEN and CDR2 SYDVKM. The CDR3 extends over 16 amino acids. The V end lost 7 bases, the J end lost 1 base, and 14 bases lay between the germline ends. The chain's CDR3 is CASTPFGDSGANVLTF. The CDR3 DNA reads as TGTGCCAGCACTCCTTTCGGGGATTCTGGGGCCAACGTCCTGACTTTC.

This rearrangement joins TRBV29-1 to TRBJ1-4, with a weak D call TRBD1 (6 bases). The V gene's germline CDR1 is SQVTM and CDR2 ANQGSEA. Trimming left V 2 bases short and J 8 bases short, with 12 bases between. The CDR3 extends over 13 amino acids. The CDR3 here is CSVESGGSEKLFF. The CDR3 nucleotides read TGCAGCGTTGAATCCGGGGGCAGCGAAAAACTGTTTTTT.

This clone was counted a few times. The chain recombines TRBV5-1 with TRBJ2-3; D gene uncertain. Germline CDR1 reads SGHRS; CDR2 reads YFSETQ. This CDR3 is 13 amino acids long. Between the trimmed V and J ends, which lost 0 bases and 5 bases, there was a span of 7 bases. This chain's CDR3 is CASSLADGDTQYF. The CDR3 region has the DNA TGCGCCAGCAGCTTGGCCGATGGAGATACGCAGTATTTT.

The chain has TRBV27 and TRBJ2-2, with D unresolved. The CDR3 is 15 amino acids. The germline gives CDR1 MNHEY, CDR2 SMNVEV (reference sequence). The germline V and J ends were trimmed by 6 bases and 6 bases, with 17 bases remaining between them. CDR3 amino acids: CASSEYAGKAGELFF. CDR3 sequence (DNA): TGTGCCAGCAGCGAGTATGCTGGGAAGGCCGGGGAGCTGTTTTTT.

The chain combines TRBV5-8 with TRBJ1-3; TRBD1 matches at 8 bases. The germline V gene has CDR1 SGHTS and CDR2 YDEGEE. The length of the CDR3 is 14 residues. J gave up 4 bases and V 10 bases, and 10 bases lay outside the gene matches. The CDR3 nucleotides read TGTGCCGGAAGACAGGGGTCGAAAGGAAACACCATATATTTT. Protein sequence: CAGRQGSKGNTIYF.